What follows are 17 T cell receptor beta chains derived from one specimen sequenced in a study of T cells in Graves' hyperthyroidism and ophthalmopathy. From RNA transcripts, TCR beta CDR3 regions were amplified. RT-PCR in the first round (using the HTBI primer set) targeted the TCR CDR3. TCRdb reanalysed the multiplex PCR reads using MiXCR and keeps one entry per CDR3 protein. This sample has a few hundred thousand distinct CDR3 sequences, with approximately 15% found just once. The specimen sequenced was blood. These receptors were obtained from a woman under 30 with Graves' hyperthyroidism.

The sample holds many counts of this clonotype. The V gene is TRBV11-2, the J gene TRBJ2-1; D might be TRBD1 (5 bases). CDR3 length: 16 amino acids. Per the germline V gene, CDR1 is SGHAT and CDR2 is FQNNGV. V lost 1 base to trimming and J lost 9 bases, with 19 bases between them. The CDR3 reads CASSLAAGLPVGEQFF. DNA for the CDR3: TGTGCCAGCAGCTTAGCGGCAGGGCTCCCTGTTGGTGAGCAGTTCTTC.

The J gene is TRBJ2-2, the V gene TRBV24-1; 8 bases agree with TRBD1. This CDR3 contains 16 residues. Unmatched junction bases numbered 3, after V lost 3 bases and J lost 1 base. The V gene's germline CDR1 is KGHDR and CDR2 SFDVKD. The CDR3 sequence: CATSDPGTGNTGELFF. As DNA, the CDR3 is TGTGCCACCAGTGATCCCGGGACAGGGAACACCGGGGAGCTGTTTTTT.

This clonotype came up many times. V gene TRBV12-3 or TRBV12-4 combines with J gene TRBJ2-1; 8 bases are a match to TRBD2. V shed 6 bases and J 2 bases; nucleotides not matched to a gene: 0. CDR3 length: 13 residues. The DNA for the CDR3 is TGTGCCAGCAGAGCGGGGGCCTACAATGAGCAGTTCTTC. It is translated as CASRAGAYNEQFF.

This clonotype was detected ten times or more. The chain carries TRBV6-5 and TRBJ2-5, with D uncertain. The germline V and J ends were trimmed by 0 bases and 1 base, with 6 bases remaining between them. This CDR3 region has 14 residues. CDR1 and CDR2 from the germline V gene are MNHEY and SVGAGI. CDR3 sequence: CASSYSNFQETQYF. In DNA, the CDR3 is TGTGCCAGCAGTTACTCAAACTTCCAAGAGACCCAGTACTTC.

The rearrangement links TRBV7-6 to TRBJ2-7; no reliable D call. There are 15 residues in the CDR3. CDR1 and CDR2 from the germline V gene are SGHVS and FNYEAQ. Trimming removed 5 bases at V and 5 bases at J, with 19 bases between. The CDR3 bases are TGTGCCAGCAGCCCCGGAGAGTGGAGAAAAGACGAGCAGTACTTC. Translation gives CASSPGEWRKDEQYF.

The table lists this clonotype with a few counts. With a much larger clone just one base away, this may be a read error. V gene TRBV19 combines with J gene TRBJ1-1; D unclear. Deletions cut 7 bases from V and 2 bases from J, with 14 bases between. The germline V gene has CDR1 LNHDA and CDR2 SQIVND (reference sequence). The CDR3 covers 14 residues. CDR3 protein: CASIERPPNTEAFF. CDR3 DNA: TGTGCCAGTATTGAGCGGCCGCCAAACACTGAAGCTTTCTTT. The full variable domain, its missing parts supplied by reference TRBV19 and TRBJ1-1, is DGGITQSPKYLFRKEGQNVTLSCEQNLNHDAMYWYRQDPGQGLRLIYYSQIVNDFQKGDIAEGYSVSREKKESFPLTVTSAQKNPTAFYLCASIERPPNTEAFFGQGTRLTVV.

The table lists this clonotype with many counts. The V and J genes are TRBV6-2 or TRBV6-3 and TRBJ1-1, with a tentative D call TRBD1 (6 bases). This CDR3 has 12 residues. The V end was cut by 0 bases, the J end by 10 bases, with 9 bases between. Germline assignment: CDR1 MNHEY and CDR2 SVGEGT. CDR3 in DNA: TGTGCCAGCAGTTACTCCGCAGGGGTAGCTTTCTTT. Its translation is CASSYSAGVAFF.

This clonotype came up many times. The CDR3 protein is CSVITDGTTGSYEQYF. The CDR3 DNA sequence: TGCAGCGTGATAACGGACGGGACTACTGGTTCCTACGAGCAGTACTTC. This chain connects TRBV29-1 to TRBJ2-7; 7 bases line up with TRBD2. CDR3 length equals 16 residues. Losses at the gene ends were 6 bases for V and 1 base for J; bases not matched to a gene: 15. Germline CDR1 reads SQVTM; CDR2 reads ANQGSEA.

This clonotype was counted ten times or more. This chain links TRBV3-1 with TRBJ2-1; 7 positions agree with TRBD2. CDR1 is LGHDT and CDR2 is YNNKEL in the germline V gene (reference sequence). The trim removed 2 bases at V and 6 bases at J, leaving 7 bases unmatched. The CDR3 has 15 amino acids. CDR3 nucleotide sequence: TGTGCCAGCAGCCAATACAACACGGGGGGCAATGAGCAGTTCTTC. This encodes CASSQYNTGGNEQFF.

Ten or more counts support this clonotype. The chain uses TRBV12-3 or TRBV12-4 and TRBJ1-2; tentatively, D is TRBD1 (5 bases). V was trimmed by 3 bases and J by 7 bases, leaving 12 bases between them. The CDR3 contains 13 residues. In nucleotides, the CDR3 is TGTGCCAGCAGTTTGGGGGGTATGGGTGGCTACACCTTC. Protein product: CASSLGGMGGYTF.

In its sample, this clonotype was seen many times. The rearrangement links TRBV11-3 to TRBJ1-1; D call uncertain. Germline V gene lookup returns CDR1 SGHNT and CDR2 YENEEA. V lost 2 bases and J lost 1, with 11 bases in between. The length of the CDR3 is 15 residues. The CDR3 sequence: CASSLTAYRNTEAFF. CDR3 nucleotides: TGTGCCAGCAGCTTAACTGCCTACAGGAACACTGAAGCTTTCTTT.

This clonotype was seen ten or more times. The genes are TRBV11-3 and TRBJ2-2, with D maybe TRBD2 (6 bases). CDR3 size: 15 residues. Trimming shortened V by 5 bases and J by 8 bases, and 18 bases separated the two germline ends. Per the germline V gene, CDR1 is SGHNT and CDR2 is YENEEA. As DNA, the CDR3 is TGTGCCAGCAGCCCCAGGGACTGGCCCGAGGGGGAGCTGTTTTTT. Its translation is CASSPRDWPEGELFF.

This clonotype came up a few times. The chain employs TRBV12-3 or TRBV12-4 and TRBJ1-2, with D perhaps matching TRBD1 (6 bases). Trimming cost V 5 bases and J 8 bases, with 24 bases left between them. The CDR3 is 16 residues long. CDR3 region: CASSPNSISVGGGYTF. The DNA for the CDR3 is TGTGCCAGCAGTCCCAACTCGATTAGCGTCGGGGGCGGCTACACCTTC.

This clonotype was counted ten times or more. The chain joins TRBV20-1 to TRBJ2-5; D remains ambiguous. Trimming left V 5 bases short and J 0 bases short, with 10 bases between. The CDR3 runs 13 residues. The germline gives CDR1 DFQATT, CDR2 SNEGSKA (reference sequence). CDR3 in DNA: TGCAGTGCTGGTAAACTCCACCAAGAGACCCAGTACTTC. Residues: CSAGKLHQETQYF.

This clonotype appeared many times. The chain couples TRBV30 to TRBJ1-6; the D is unclear. Trimming cost V 1 base and J 9 bases, with 10 bases left between them. Germline V gene data show CDR1 as GTSNPN and CDR2 as SVGIG (reference sequence). This CDR3 comprises 13 residues. CDR3: CAWSAGPTSPLHF. The CDR3 region has the DNA TGTGCCTGGAGTGCGGGTCCCACTTCACCCCTCCACTTT.

This clonotype was detected many times. The CDR3 DNA is TGTGCCAGCAGTTCCGGGGAGACTGAAGCTTTCTTT. Encoded protein: CASSSGETEAFF. The chain links TRBV6-1 to TRBJ1-1; D unresolved. The germline CDR1 and CDR2 sequences are MNHNS and SASEGT. Trimming removed 5 bases from V and 5 bases from J, with 9 bases in between. The CDR3 consists of 12 residues.

This clonotype was recorded once. The chain employs TRBV20-1 and TRBJ2-3, with 9 bases matching TRBD2. The ends lost 1 base at V and 4 bases at J; junction bases unmatched: 12. The germline gives CDR1 DFQATT, CDR2 SNEGSKA (reference sequence). This CDR3 is 17 amino acids long. The CDR3: CSARGGGAGGVPDTQYF. DNA of the CDR3: TGCAGTGCTAGAGGGGGGGGAGCGGGAGGCGTCCCAGATACGCAGTATTTT.